One sample yielded the 12 T cell receptor beta chains listed below, sequenced in a study of T cells in Graves' hyperthyroidism and ophthalmopathy. RNA transcripts served as the template for amplifying TCR beta CDR3 regions. TCR CDR3 regions were first amplified by RT-PCR with HTBI primers. MiXCR, applied by TCRdb to the multiplex PCR reads, yields one record per CDR3 protein. The table shows some 570,000 distinct CDR3 sequences, with roughly 17% occurring only once. The sequencing input was blood. These receptors came from a woman between 18 and 30 years old with Graves' ophthalmopathy.

Notes on this clonotype: A read error may be the cause here, since a much bigger clone is one base away. The DNA for the CDR3 is TGTGCCAGCAGCTTGGCAGTCAGTGAGCAGTTCTTC. Translated, it gives CASSLAVSEQFF. V and J are TRBV7-2 and TRBJ2-1; D call uncertain. The V gene lost 3 bases and the J gene lost 9 bases, with 9 bases spanning the gap. CDR3 size: 12 residues. Germline CDR1 is SGHTA and CDR2 is FQGNSA. Full variable domain (remainder filled in from reference TRBV7-2 and TRBJ2-1): GAGVSQSPSNKVTEKGKDVELRCDPISGHTALYWYRQSLGQGLEFLIYFQGNSAPDKSGLPSDRFSAERTGGSVSTLTIQRTQQEDSAVYLCASSLAVSEQFFGPGTRLTVL.

This clonotype showed up many times. This chain uses TRBV7-3 with TRBJ2-3; 8 bases line up with TRBD1. There are 15 residues in the CDR3. J gave up 6 bases and V 7 bases, and 12 bases lay outside the gene matches. Germline CDR1 reads SGHTA; CDR2 reads FQGTGA. The CDR3 DNA is TGTGCCAGCACCCTTTGGGGACAGGAGGAGGATACGCAGTATTTT. Translated: CASTLWGQEEDTQYF.

This clonotype was seen more than once but under ten times. This chain uses TRBV20-1 with TRBJ2-1; 8 bases align to TRBD1. The CDR3 totals 16 residues. Germline CDR1 and CDR2: DFQATT and SNEGSKA (reference sequence). Germline trimming cut 5 bases from V and 6 bases from J; bases unmatched to any gene: 15. The CDR3 sequence: CSAFTPGTGLLNEQFF. CDR3 DNA sequence: TGCAGTGCTTTTACACCCGGGACAGGCCTCCTCAATGAGCAGTTCTTC.

This clonotype occurred many times. The chain is built from TRBV7-2 and TRBJ2-7; 9 positions match TRBD2. The CDR3 loop spans 15 amino acids. Losses at the gene ends were 6 bases for V and 0 bases for J; bases not matched to a gene: 6. Germline CDR1 reads SGHTA; CDR2 reads FQGNSA. In nucleotides, the CDR3 is TGTGCCAGCAGTTACAGCGGGGGGAGCTCCTACGAGCAGTACTTC. Protein product: CASSYSGGSSYEQYF.

This clonotype was recorded at least ten times. This rearrangement joins TRBV12-3 or TRBV12-4 to TRBJ2-7, with 9 bases fitting TRBD2. CDR3 size: 16 residues. V trimming: 7 bases; J trimming: 6 bases; junction bases outside the gene matches: 16. The CDR3 loop is CASTVTGLAGVGEQYF. For the CDR3, the DNA is TGTGCCAGCACCGTCACGGGGTTAGCGGGAGTTGGCGAGCAGTACTTC.

In DNA form, the CDR3 reads TGTGCCTGTAGTAAGAGCAATCAGCCCCAGCATTTT. Its protein is CACSKSNQPQHF. This chain connects TRBV30 to TRBJ1-5; D remains unclear. CDR3 size: 12 residues. Looked up from germline, CDR1 is GTSNPN and CDR2 is SVGIG (reference sequence). The V end lost 6 bases, the J end lost 1 base, and 7 bases lay between the germline ends.

This clonotype showed up many times. The rearrangement uses TRBV12-3 or TRBV12-4 and TRBJ2-7, with TRBD1 as a possible D gene (6 bases). The CDR3 covers 15 residues. V lost 2 bases and J 4 bases, leaving 15 bases between the germline ends. The CDR3 spells CASSLTRQGRYEQYF. CDR3 in DNA: TGTGCCAGCAGTTTAACAAGGCAGGGGCGGTACGAGCAGTACTTC.

This clonotype has ten or more counts. V is TRBV5-1 and J is TRBJ1-1; the D gene is possibly TRBD1 (6 bases). V lost 3 bases and J lost 3, with 15 bases in between. Germline values: CDR1 SGHRS, CDR2 YFSETQ. This CDR3 is 15 amino acids long. The CDR3 DNA is TGCGCCAGCAGCTGGACGACCAGGGGAGACACTGAAGCTTTCTTT. Translating gives CASSWTTRGDTEAFF.

This clonotype was observed a few times. The CDR3 DNA is TGTGCCACCAAATCCCTTTTGGCAGATACGCAGTATTTT. This gives the protein CATKSLLADTQYF. The chain is built from TRBV24-1 and TRBJ2-3, with unresolved D. The CDR3 loop spans 13 amino acids. Trimming cost V 8 bases and J 4 bases, with 12 bases left between them. The germline V gene encodes CDR1 KGHDR and CDR2 SFDVKD.

This clonotype was recorded many times. The gene calls are TRBV27 and TRBJ2-7; 7 nucleotides match TRBD1. The junction had 3 bases not matched to a gene; V was cut back by 4 bases and J by 0 bases. CDR3 length: 14 residues. Germline loops: CDR1 MNHEY, CDR2 SMNVEV (reference sequence). The DNA for the CDR3 is TGTGCCAGCAGTTACGACAGGGACTCCTACGAGCAGTACTTC. This gives the protein CASSYDRDSYEQYF.

This clonotype was counted only a few times. A much larger clone is a single base away; this may be a read error. The CDR3 is CASSPGTRSSTRQYF. CDR3 nucleotides: TGTGCCAGCAGTCCCGGGACTCGTTCCTCTACGCGGCAGTACTTC. V is TRBV28 and J is TRBJ2-7; maybe TRBD2 (6 bases). Germline-derived CDR1 and CDR2 are MDHEN and SYDVKM. The CDR3 loop spans 15 amino acids. V lost 5 bases and J lost 9, with 23 bases in between.

The chain has TRBV29-1 and TRBJ2-3, with 7 bases identical to TRBD2. Germline assignment: CDR1 SQVTM and CDR2 ANQGSEA. There are 13 residues in the CDR3. The J segment lost 1 base and the V segment lost 2 bases, leaving 0 bases of the junction unmatched. The CDR3 sequence is CSVERGGTDTQYF. The CDR3 region has the DNA TGCAGCGTTGAACGGGGGGGCACAGATACGCAGTATTTT.